The TCR beta chain described here comes from a study of Ad26.COV2.S vaccination and SARS-CoV-2 variants. The overall study: Intramuscularly, Ad26.COV2.S was given either once or twice, 56 days apart.

Treatment given: 19 received Ad26.COV2.S at low or high dose, single or two shots; 5 received placebo; per-sample allocation not given. Repertoires come from day 63 after the first vaccine or placebo injection. The sample came from a Boston adult aged 18-55 years. Looked up from germline, CDR1 is SGHRS and CDR2 is YFSETQ. This CDR3 spans 13 amino acids. Trimming removed 4 bases at V and 2 bases at J, with 9 bases between. Study-wide findings and caveats: Substantial response breadth was reportedly seen for spike-specific CD8+ and CD4+ T cells after vaccination.

With respect to this clone: Antigen specificity is unknown.

The repertoire was sequenced with immunoSEQ multiplex PCR; TCRdb's copy has only in-frame clones and lacks some. Among fewer than 400,000 clones, approximately 80% were seen once, and the ten largest hold 2% to 2.5%. The clonotype was recovered from a person between 18 and 59 years old who received the Ad26.COV2.S COVID-19 vaccine or a placebo. This specimen consisted of peripheral blood, obtained in a trial of Ad26.COV2.S vaccine versus placebo. The V gene is TRBV5-1, the J gene TRBJ1-1, with a weak D call TRBD1 (6 bases). The CDR3 spells CASSEQGNTEAFF. In DNA form, the CDR3 reads TGCGCCAGCAGCGAACAGGGAAACACTGAAGCTTTCTTT.